This record concerns one T cell receptor (beta chain) sequence. The data derive from a study of technical replicates of blood from four donors. The CDR3 consists of 13 residues. V shed 3 bases and J shed 4 bases, with 8 bases lying between them. In germline, CDR1 is SGDLS, CDR2 YYNGEE. TCRdb's copy holds only in-frame clones and misses some; the assay was immunoSEQ multiplex PCR. The sample includes tens of thousands of clones, 95% to 99% seen only once; the top ten take roughly 0.2%. What was sequenced was T cells isolated from PBMCs. The TCR comes from a human donor in good health. The chain joins TRBV9 to TRBJ1-5, with a possible D match to TRBD1 (6 bases). CDR3 loop: CASSDGQNQPQHF. CDR3 bases: TGTGCCAGCAGCGACGGACAGAATCAGCCCCAGCATTTT.